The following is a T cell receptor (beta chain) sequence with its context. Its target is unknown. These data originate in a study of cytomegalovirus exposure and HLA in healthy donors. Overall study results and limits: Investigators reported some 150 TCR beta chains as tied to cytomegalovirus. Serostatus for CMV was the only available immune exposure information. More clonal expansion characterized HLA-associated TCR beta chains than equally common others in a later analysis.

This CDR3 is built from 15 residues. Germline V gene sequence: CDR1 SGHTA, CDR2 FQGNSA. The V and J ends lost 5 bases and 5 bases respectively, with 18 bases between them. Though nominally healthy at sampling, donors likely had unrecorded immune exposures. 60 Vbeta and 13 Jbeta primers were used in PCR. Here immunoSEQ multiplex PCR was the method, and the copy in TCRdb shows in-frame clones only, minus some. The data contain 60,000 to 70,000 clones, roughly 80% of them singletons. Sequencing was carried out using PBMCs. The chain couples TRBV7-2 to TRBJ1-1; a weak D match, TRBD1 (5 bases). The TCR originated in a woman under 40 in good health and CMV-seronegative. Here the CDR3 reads CASSPPRKPGTEAFF. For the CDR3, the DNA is TGTGCCAGCAGCCCGCCGCGGAAGCCAGGGACTGAAGCTTTCTTT.